The T cell receptor (beta chain) under discussion was sequenced for a study of T-cell memory formation after mild COVID-19 (dated by TCRdb to 2020 to 2022). In terms of the full investigation: TCR sequence clusters from the two donors were found to be largely donor specific. In a couple of donors, T-cell clones that expanded and contracted after mild COVID-19 were followed by sequencing TCRalpha and TCRbeta repertoires longitudinally. The cohort comprised two young, previously healthy adult volunteers, one female and one male.

PBMCs were isolated by Ficoll-Paque density gradient centrifugation. The instrument was an Illumina NovaSeq 6000. TCRalpha and TCRbeta cDNA libraries were constructed by 5'RACE with constant-segment primers, with sample barcodes and unique molecular identifiers being introduced. RNA was extracted from every sample with Trizol reagent. The libraries were amplified in two PCR steps, and the second step added a second sample barcode and Illumina TruSeq adapters. Sequencing of the libraries was done on an Illumina NovaSeq, producing 2 x 150 bp paired-end reads. The authors' analysis ran thus. The reads were demultiplexed and collapsed into UMI-guided consensus sequences using migec v1.2.7. Using mixcr v2.1.11, UMI consensuses were aligned to TRA and TRB V and J templates and then assembled into clonotypes. A clonotype was counted as expanded or contracted only if both edgeR and NoisET called the change significant, with noise models trained on biological replicates. For edgeR calls, a false discovery rate-adjusted p below 0.01 and a log2 fold-change threshold of 1 were applied. As an exploratory analysis of dynamics, PCA with hierarchical clustering was applied to max-normalized trajectories of the 1000 most abundant clonotypes. The CD4 or CD8 phenotype of responding clones was assigned using the separately sequenced CD4+ and CD8+ repertoires. TCRdb reran the public reads through fastp at Q25 and MiXCR, keeping productive beta chains. Rows with one shared CDR3 protein collapse into an entry with the most common genes and DNA. TCRdb, not the authors, supplied the V and J calls. Here the sample has about 160,000 distinct CDR3 sequences; about a third occur a single time. In total, the top ten clones hold 12% of the sample.

Summary of the overall study and its limitations: Contracting CD4+ clones appeared mostly in the CM and EM memory subsets, whereas CD8+ clones were enriched in EMRA. SARS-CoV-2 specificity was not confirmed for the second-wave clones peaking on day 37. Only two mild cases were covered by the study, and larger cohorts that include severe cases with pre-infection samples were considered necessary. From day 15 to 85, contracting clones showed balanced CD4/CD8 phenotypes, whereas a second wave of clones that expanded from day 15 to 37 leaned towards CD4+. Some responding clones were found in pre-infection memory, which suggests that pre-existing cross-reactive memory T cells took part in the SARS-CoV-2 response.

A word on this clonotype: Its antigen is unknown. The sample holds no much larger clone one base away, and base qualities are not on file.

Trimming takes 0 bases off V and 6 bases off J; junction bases not matched to a gene: 7. There are 16 amino acids in the CDR3, from cysteine to phenylalanine inclusive. CDR3 DNA is the only sequence kept; it has 48 bases, read in frame from the first base. CDR1 and CDR2 are drawn from the germline V gene: MGHRA, YSYEKL. The sample consisted of PBMCs or a T cell subset sorted from them (not recorded which). The chain couples TRBV4-1 to TRBJ1-5; 8 bases in the middle match TRBD1. The TCR comes from an adult woman who had mild COVID-19 (a few samples of this study predate the infection). The sample titles of this study are shuffled in the database, so cell type and time point are left out; the donor was told from shared clones. The DNA reads as follows: TGCGCCAGCAGCCAAGAGTGGGCAGGGGGCGTTCAGCCCCAGCATTTT. Translation gives CASSQEWAGGVQPQHF.